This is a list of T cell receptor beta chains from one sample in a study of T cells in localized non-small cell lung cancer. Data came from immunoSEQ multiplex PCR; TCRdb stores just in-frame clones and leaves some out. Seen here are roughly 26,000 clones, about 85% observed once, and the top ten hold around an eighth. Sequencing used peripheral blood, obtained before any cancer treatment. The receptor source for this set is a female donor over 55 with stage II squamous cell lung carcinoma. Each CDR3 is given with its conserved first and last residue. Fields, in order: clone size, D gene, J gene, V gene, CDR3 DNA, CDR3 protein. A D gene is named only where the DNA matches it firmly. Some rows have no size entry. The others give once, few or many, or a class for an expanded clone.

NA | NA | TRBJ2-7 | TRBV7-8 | TGTGCCAGCAGCTCCTTCAGGGAGAACCACTACGAGCAGTACTTC | CASSSFRENHYEQYF
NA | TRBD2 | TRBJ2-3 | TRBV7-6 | TGTGCCAGCAGCTTAGGTAGCGGGGGCACAGATACGCAGTATTTT | CASSLGSGGTDTQYF
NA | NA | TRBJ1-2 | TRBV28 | TGTGCCAGCAGACCCGGGGGTGGCGACACAGGGATCTATGGCTACACCTTC | CASRPGGGDTGIYGYTF
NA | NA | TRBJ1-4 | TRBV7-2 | TGTGCCAGCAGCCCCGGGGGAGGCACTAATGAAAAACTGTTTTTT | CASSPGGGTNEKLFF
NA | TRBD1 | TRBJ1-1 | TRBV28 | TGTGCCAGCAGTGTCCGGGACAGGGGGCGAACCACTGAAGCTTTCTTT | CASSVRDRGRTTEAFF
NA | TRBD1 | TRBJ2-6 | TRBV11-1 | TGTGCCAGCAGCCGACAGGGGATGTCTGGGGCCAACGTCCTGACTTTC | CASSRQGMSGANVLTF
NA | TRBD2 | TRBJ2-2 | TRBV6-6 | TGTGCCAGCAGTTACGCGACTAGCGGAGGCACCGGGGAGCTGTTTTTT | CASSYATSGGTGELFF
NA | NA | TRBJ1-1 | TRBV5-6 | TGTGCCAGCAGCCTCAGGGAAAGAGAAGCTTTCTTT | CASSLREREAFF
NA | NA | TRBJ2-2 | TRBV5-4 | TGTGCCAGCAGCTTGGAGCAGGGACTCACCGGGGAGCTGTTTTTT | CASSLEQGLTGELFF
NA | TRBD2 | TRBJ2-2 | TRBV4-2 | TGTGCCAGCAGCCAAGAGGTAGCGGGAGAAACCGGGGAGCTGTTTTTT | CASSQEVAGETGELFF
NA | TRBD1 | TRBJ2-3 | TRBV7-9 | TGTGCCAGCAGAAATACATTCTTGGGACAGCGCACAGATACGCAGTATTTT | CASRNTFLGQRTDTQYF
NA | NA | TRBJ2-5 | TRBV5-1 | TGCGCCAGCAGCTTGGGGGCGGGTTATGAGACCCAGTACTTC | CASSLGAGYETQYF
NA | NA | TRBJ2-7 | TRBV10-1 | TGCGCCAGCAGTGAGTCGGCGGGACAGTCGACCTACGAGCAGTACTTC | CASSESAGQSTYEQYF
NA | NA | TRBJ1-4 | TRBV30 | TGTGCCTGGAGGCTTATAGATGAAAAACTGTTTTTT | CAWRLIDEKLFF
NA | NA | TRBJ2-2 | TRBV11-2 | TGTGCCAGCAGCTTAGATAACGGCAGCGGGGAGCTGTTTTTT | CASSLDNGSGELFF
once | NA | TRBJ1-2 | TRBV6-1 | TGTGCCAGCAGTGAAGTTTCTCTGGGGGGCTACACCTTC | CASSEVSLGGYTF
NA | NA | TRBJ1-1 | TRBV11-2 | TGTGCCAGCAGCTTAGATGAAACCACTGAAGCTTTCTTT | CASSLDETTEAFF
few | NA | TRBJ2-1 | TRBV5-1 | TGCGCCAGCAGCTTGGCGTTCGAAGTTTATGTCAATGAGCAGTTCTTC | CASSLAFEVYVNEQFF
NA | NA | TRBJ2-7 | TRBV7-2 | TGTGCCAGCAGCTTTGGGGATGGGGCCTACGAGCAGTACTTC | CASSFGDGAYEQYF
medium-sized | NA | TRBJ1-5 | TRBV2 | TGTGCCAGCAGTTTCACAGGTGACCAGCCCCAGCATTTT | CASSFTGDQPQHF
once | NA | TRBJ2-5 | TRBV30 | TGTGCCTGGAGTGTACTACAAGAGACCCAGTACTTC | CAWSVLQETQYF
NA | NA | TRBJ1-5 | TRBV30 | TGTGCCTGGAGTGTTTTGGGGCTGGGTCAGCCCCAGCATTTT | CAWSVLGLGQPQHF
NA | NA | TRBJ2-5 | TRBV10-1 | TGCGCCATCATATTTCAAGAGACCCAGTACTTC | CAIIFQETQYF
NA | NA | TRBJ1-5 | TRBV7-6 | TGTGCCAGCAGCGCCGGGGGAACAAATCAGCCCCAGCATTTT | CASSAGGTNQPQHF
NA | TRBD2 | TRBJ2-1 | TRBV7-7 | TGTGCCAGCAGTCCGGGGGGGTACAATGAGCAGTTCTTC | CASSPGGYNEQFF
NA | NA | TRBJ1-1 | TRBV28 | TGTGCCAGCAACGGGGGGACTGAAGCTTTCTTT | CASNGGTEAFF
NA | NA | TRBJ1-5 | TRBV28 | TGTGCCAGCAGTTTGCGGGGTGGGCAGCCCCAGCATTTT | CASSLRGGQPQHF
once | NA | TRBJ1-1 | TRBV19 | TGTGCCAGTAGTCACCCCCCCGGGTCGATCCTTAACACTGAAGCTTTCTTT | CASSHPPGSILNTEAFF
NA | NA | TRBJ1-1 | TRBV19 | TGTGCCAGTACGGAACAGGGACATAATGAAGCTTTCTTT | CASTEQGHNEAFF
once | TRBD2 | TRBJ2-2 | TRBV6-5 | TGTGCCAGCAGTTACTCGGCGGGGGGCGAAGGCGGGGAGCTGTTTTTT | CASSYSAGGEGGELFF
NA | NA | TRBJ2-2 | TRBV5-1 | TGCGCCAGCAGCTTGGGTATGGAGAGGTTACCCACCGGGGAGCTGTTTTTT | CASSLGMERLPTGELFF
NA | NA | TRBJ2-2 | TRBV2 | TGTGCCAGCAGAGAAGGGGGGAGCAACACCGGGGAGCTGTTTTTT | CASREGGSNTGELFF
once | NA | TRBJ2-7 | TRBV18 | TGTGCCAGCTCAGACGTCTCCTACGAGCAGTACTTC | CASSDVSYEQYF
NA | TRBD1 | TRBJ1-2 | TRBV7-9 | TGTGCCAGCAGGGAGGGGGCGCGGAGCTACACCTTC | CASREGARSYTF
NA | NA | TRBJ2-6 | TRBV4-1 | TGCGCCAGCAGCCAAGAATGGGCAGGGAAAGGCTCTGGGGCCAACGTCCTGACTTTC | CASSQEWAGKGSGANVLTF
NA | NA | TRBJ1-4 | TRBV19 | TGTGCCAGTAGTATCAACAGCGACAATGAAAAACTGTTTTTT | CASSINSDNEKLFF
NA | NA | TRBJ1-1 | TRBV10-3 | TGTGCCATCAGTGAAGGAAGGGGGAACACTGAAGCTTTCTTT | CAISEGRGNTEAFF
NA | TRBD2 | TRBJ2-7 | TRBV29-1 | TGCAGCGTTGTCTGGGCTAGCGGAAACTCCTACGAGCAGTACTTC | CSVVWASGNSYEQYF
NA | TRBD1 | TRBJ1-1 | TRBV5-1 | TGCGCCAGCAGCCCCCAGGGGGCAGGAACTGAAGCTTTCTTT | CASSPQGAGTEAFF
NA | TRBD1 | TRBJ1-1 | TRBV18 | TGTGCCAGCTCACTATTGACAGGGAGGAACACTGAAGCTTTCTTT | CASSLLTGRNTEAFF
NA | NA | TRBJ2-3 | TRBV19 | TGTGCCAGTAGTGACCGGGGTAGTAGCACAGATACGCAGTATTTT | CASSDRGSSTDTQYF
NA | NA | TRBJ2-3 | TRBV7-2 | TGTGCCAGCAGCCTTTGGGATCTGGGCACAGATACGCAGTATTTT | CASSLWDLGTDTQYF
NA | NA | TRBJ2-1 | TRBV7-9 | TGTGCCAGCAGCTCAAAGGCCTCAAGCTCCTACAATGAGCAGTTCTTC | CASSSKASSSYNEQFF
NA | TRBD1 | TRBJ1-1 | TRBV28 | TGTGCCAGCAGTCCCAACAGGGGAAGGCCTGGGTCTGAAGCTTTCTTT | CASSPNRGRPGSEAFF
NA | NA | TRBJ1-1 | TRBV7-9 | TGTGCCAGCAGCTTAGCGAACAGTCTGAACACTGAAGCTTTCTTT | CASSLANSLNTEAFF
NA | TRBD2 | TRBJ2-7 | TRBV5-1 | TGCGCCAGCACCGCGACGGGTAGCGGGGACCTCGAGCAGTACTTC | CASTATGSGDLEQYF
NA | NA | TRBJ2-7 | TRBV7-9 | TGTGCCAGCAGCTTAGGGAGGACCTCCTACGAGCAGTACTTC | CASSLGRTSYEQYF
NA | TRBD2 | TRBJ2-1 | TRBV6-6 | TGTGCCAGCAGTTACTCCCGCGCTAGCGGGAATGAGCAGTTCTTC | CASSYSRASGNEQFF
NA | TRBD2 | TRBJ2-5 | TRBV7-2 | TGTGCCAGCAGCTTAATGGGAGGGGAGACCCAGTACTTC | CASSLMGGETQYF
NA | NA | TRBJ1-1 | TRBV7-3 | TGTGCCAGCAGCTTAGGGAGCTACACTGAAGCTTTCTTT | CASSLGSYTEAFF
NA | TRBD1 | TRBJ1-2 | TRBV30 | TGTGCCTGGAGCCCCGGGGACAGAAGCTATGGCTACACCTTC | CAWSPGDRSYGYTF
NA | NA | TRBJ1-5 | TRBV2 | TGTGCCAGCGGGGCGGGTCAGGAGCAGCCCCAGCATTTT | CASGAGQEQPQHF
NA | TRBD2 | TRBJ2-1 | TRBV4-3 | TGCGCCAGCAGGTCCAACTTCCGGGACTACTACAATGAGCAGTTCTTC | CASRSNFRDYYNEQFF
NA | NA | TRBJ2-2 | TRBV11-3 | TGTGCCAGCAGCTCTATCGGGGCCGGGGAGCTGTTTTTT | CASSSIGAGELFF
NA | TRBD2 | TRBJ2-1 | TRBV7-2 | TGTGCCAGCAGCCTCGGACTAGCAGACAACAATGAGCAGTTCTTC | CASSLGLADNNEQFF
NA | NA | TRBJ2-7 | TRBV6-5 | TGTGCCAGCAGTTACTGGTCTCCGGGATACGAGCAGTACTTC | CASSYWSPGYEQYF
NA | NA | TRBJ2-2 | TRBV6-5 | TGTGCCACCTCCGGAGTGGGTCCTGCAACCGGGGAGCTGTTTTTT | CATSGVGPATGELFF
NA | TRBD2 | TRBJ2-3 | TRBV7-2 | TGTGCCAGCAGCATGCGACTAGCGGGGGGGCCGATAAGAGCAGATACGCAGTATTTT | CASSMRLAGGPIRADTQYF
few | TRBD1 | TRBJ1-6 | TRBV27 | TGTGCCAGCAGCGGGGACAGGGCATCTTCACCCCTCCACTTT | CASSGDRASSPLHF